Presented here are 8 T cell receptor beta chains from one specimen sequenced in a study of control samples from healthy donors and cancer patients. Some clones are missing from TCRdb's copy, which holds only in-frame ones; the method was immunoSEQ multiplex PCR. Here the sample table reports about 200,000 clones. Sample: blood. These receptors came from a woman in her twenties or thirties in good health.

The rearrangement uses TRBV6-1 and TRBJ2-3, with D possibly matching TRBD1 (8 bases). The CDR3 is made up of 16 amino acids. V shed 2 bases and J shed 8 bases, with 20 bases lying between them. Germline CDR1 reads MNHNS; CDR2 reads SASEGT. This chain's CDR3 is CASSENLGQGGGTQYF. For the CDR3, the DNA is TGTGCCAGCAGTGAAAATTTAGGACAGGGAGGGGGTACGCAGTATTTT.

This chain joins TRBV19 and TRBJ1-5; TRBD1 matches 8 bases. The CDR3 is 15 amino acids. Germline assignment: CDR1 LNHDA and CDR2 SQIVND (reference sequence). Trimming took 7 bases from V and 1 from J; bases not matched to a gene: 6. CDR3 nucleotide sequence: TGTGCCAGTAACGCCGGGACAGGAAGCAATCAGCCCCAGCATTTT. It yields the protein CASNAGTGSNQPQHF.

The rearrangement uses TRBV7-2 and TRBJ2-7; 9 nucleotides align to TRBD1. Per the germline V gene, CDR1 is SGHTA and CDR2 is FQGNSA. V lost 6 bases, J lost 3 bases, and 6 bases stayed unmatched. The CDR3 covers 14 residues. The CDR3 DNA reads as TGTGCCAGCAGGTACGGGACAGGGCACTACGAGCAGTACTTC. Protein product: CASRYGTGHYEQYF.

The chain combines TRBV3-1 (or the pseudogene TRBV3-2) with TRBJ2-7; D gene uncertain. Germline CDR1 LGHDT, CDR2 YNNKEL (reference sequence). The CDR3 totals 12 residues. Trimming stripped 2 bases from V and 4 bases from J, with 6 bases between. CDR3 sequence: CASSQMTYEQYF. For the CDR3, the DNA is TGTGCCAGCAGCCAAATGACATACGAGCAGTACTTC.

The rearrangement links TRBV6-5 to TRBJ1-5; D gene unclear. V lost 2 bases to trimming and J lost 7 bases, with 6 bases between them. Per germline, CDR1 MNHEY and CDR2 SVGAGI. The CDR3 contains 12 residues. Here the CDR3 DNA reads TGTGCCAGCAGTTACGCTGGGCAGCCCCAGCATTTT. Protein product: CASSYAGQPQHF.

The chain has TRBV11-2 and TRBJ1-6, with 7 nucleotides matching TRBD1. The V segment lost 4 bases and the J segment 8 bases; nucleotides outside the gene matches: 8. Germline assignment: CDR1 SGHAT and CDR2 FQNNGV. There are 15 residues in the CDR3. This chain's CDR3 is CASSSSTGYDSPLHF. In nucleotides, the CDR3 is TGTGCCAGCAGCTCCTCGACAGGGTATGATTCACCCCTCCACTTT.

The chain is built from TRBV5-5 and TRBJ1-3; D gene unclear. Germline loops: CDR1 SGHKS, CDR2 YYEKEE (reference sequence). V was trimmed by 0 bases and J by 6 bases, leaving 7 bases between them. The CDR3 totals 13 residues. CDR3 amino acids: CASSLVATNTIYF. CDR3 DNA: TGTGCCAGCAGCTTGGTTGCTACAAACACCATATATTTT.

The rearrangement uses TRBV10-2 and TRBJ2-2; 8 nucleotides line up with TRBD1. Unmatched junction bases numbered 7, after V lost 7 bases and J lost 0 bases. CDR1 is WSHSY, CDR2 SAAADI, per germline. There are 16 residues in the CDR3. Here the CDR3 reads CASIGTGPSNTGELFF. The CDR3 DNA reads TGCGCCAGCATAGGGACAGGCCCTTCGAACACCGGGGAGCTGTTTTTT.